The 27 T cell receptor beta chains given below trace back to one sample, sequenced in a study of cytomegalovirus exposure and HLA in healthy donors. PCR employed 60 Vbeta and 13 Jbeta primers. Clones were read by immunoSEQ multiplex PCR, and TCRdb kept only the in-frame ones, dropping some. Here the sample spans 85,000 to 95,000 clones, 65% to 75% being singletons. What was sequenced was PBMCs. The receptors shown here come from a man in his thirties or forties in good health and CMV-seropositive.

This sequence joins TRBV20-1 and TRBJ2-1, with D tentatively TRBD1 (6 bases). Germline lookup yields CDR1 DFQATT and CDR2 SNEGSKA (reference sequence). This CDR3 comprises 11 residues. V lost 2 bases, J lost 11 bases, and 10 bases lay in between. The DNA for the CDR3 is TGCAGTGCTAGACCGGGACAACAGCAGTTCTTC. This encodes CSARPGQQQFF.

The rearrangement links TRBV19 to TRBJ2-2, with 7 bases that match TRBD2. V was clipped by 5 bases and J by 3 bases; unmatched bases: 12. Germline assignment: CDR1 LNHDA and CDR2 SQIVND (reference sequence). The CDR3 covers 17 residues. CDR3 DNA: TGTGCCAGTAGTCACCTAGCGGAGGCGGTATACACCGGGGAGCTGTTTTTT. Translation: CASSHLAEAVYTGELFF.

The DNA for the CDR3 is TGTGCCAGCAGCACAGAGGACGGGGGTCAGCCCCAGCATTTT. As protein: CASSTEDGGQPQHF. The genes are TRBV7-9 and TRBJ1-5; a weak D match, TRBD1 (5 bases). The CDR3 has 14 amino acids. CDR1 and CDR2 (germline): SEHNR, FQNEAQ (reference sequence). V lost 5 bases and J lost 6, with 14 bases in between. The entire variable domain, with the rest obtained from reference TRBV7-9 and TRBJ1-5, is as follows: DTGVSQNPRHKITKRGQNVTFRCDPISEHNRLYWYRQTLGQGPEFLTYFQNEAQLEKSRLLSDRFSAERPKGSFSTLEIQRTEQGDSAMYLCASSTEDGGQPQHFGDGTRLSIL.

The chain has TRBV6-1 and TRBJ1-2, with TRBD1 identical over 7 bases. The CDR3 extends over 13 amino acids. Germline V gene lookup returns CDR1 MNHNS and CDR2 SASEGT. The trim removed 6 bases at V and 6 bases at J, leaving 7 bases unmatched. This chain's CDR3 is CASRQTGNDGYTF. In DNA, the CDR3 is TGTGCCAGCAGGCAGACAGGGAATGATGGCTACACCTTC.

The V call is TRBV7-8, the J call TRBJ2-1, with 10 bases fitting TRBD2. Trimming cost V 1 base and J 8 bases; bases outside gene matches: 8. Per the germline V gene, CDR1 is SGHVS and CDR2 is FQNEAQ. This CDR3 comprises 16 residues. The CDR3 region has the DNA TGTGCCAGCAGCTTAGTCCTAGCGGGAGTTCTAGATGAGCAGTTCTTC. Protein product: CASSLVLAGVLDEQFF.

The chain carries TRBV27 and TRBJ2-7; the match to TRBD2 covers 14 bases. Germline V CDR1 and CDR2: MNHEY, SMNVEV (reference sequence). The CDR3 runs to 19 residues. J was trimmed by 0 bases and V by 5 bases; bases with no gene match: 12. The CDR3: CASSPRAGLAGGLSYEQYF. CDR3 nucleotides: TGTGCCAGCAGTCCCCGAGCCGGACTAGCGGGGGGCCTCTCCTACGAGCAGTACTTC.

As to this clone: One junction end disagrees with the germline gene, perhaps due to a read error. This chain links TRBV7-7 with TRBJ2-1, with 8 positions matching TRBD1. The CDR3 totals 14 residues. Germline lookup yields CDR1 SSHAT and CDR2 FNYEAQ (reference sequence). The CDR3 DNA follows: TGTGCTAGCAGCTCCCGGACAGGGCTGGGTGAGCAGTTCTTC. Protein: CASSSRTGLGEQFF.

The V call is TRBV29-1, the J call TRBJ2-7, with D uncertain. The CDR3 runs to 13 residues. The V gene lost 2 bases and the J gene lost 0 bases, with 8 bases spanning the gap. Germline values: CDR1 SQVTM, CDR2 ANQGSEA. CDR3 sequence: CSVERQGSYEQYF. For the CDR3, the DNA is TGCAGCGTTGAACGACAAGGCTCCTACGAGCAGTACTTC.

The V call is TRBV27, the J call TRBJ2-7; TRBD2 might be the D (7 bases). Per the germline V gene, CDR1 is MNHEY and CDR2 is SMNVEV (reference sequence). This CDR3 is 15 amino acids long. The V end was cut by 7 bases, the J end by 3 bases, with 19 bases between. The CDR3 bases are TGTGCCAGCAAGCCTTTAGGGGGGGCGGACTACGAGCAGTACTTC. Residues: CASKPLGGADYEQYF.

The gene calls are TRBV9 and TRBJ1-3; TRBD1 is a possible D gene (5 bases). The CDR3 extends over 18 amino acids. Germline V gene sequence: CDR1 SGDLS, CDR2 YYNGEE. V was trimmed by 4 bases and J by 0 bases, leaving 20 bases between them. The CDR3 region is CASSHPIGAGISGNTIYF. DNA of the CDR3: TGTGCCAGCAGCCATCCGATTGGGGCAGGGATCTCTGGAAACACCATATATTTT. The full variable domain, its missing parts supplied by reference TRBV9 and TRBJ1-3, is DSGVTQTPKHLITATGQRVTLRCSPRSGDLSVYWYQQSLDQGLQFLIQYYNGEERAKGNILERFSAQQFPDLHSELNLSSLELGDSALYFCASSHPIGAGISGNTIYFGEGSWLTVV.

The V call is TRBV6-1, the J call TRBJ2-2, with 14 bases fitting TRBD2. Germline V lookup: CDR1 MNHNS, CDR2 SASEGT. J lost 4 bases, V lost 1 base, and 2 bases had no gene match. The length of the CDR3 is 17 residues. The CDR3 nucleotides read TGTGCCAGCAGTGAAGGGGGGACTAGCGGGAGCACCGGGGAGCTGTTTTTT. This sequence encodes CASSEGGTSGSTGELFF.

This clone was counted between two and nine times. The chain combines TRBV28 with TRBJ2-1; unclear D gene. Trimming pared 7 bases from V and 3 bases from J, leaving 10 bases between. Germline V CDR1 and CDR2: MDHEN, SYDVKM. The CDR3 runs 13 residues. DNA for the CDR3: TGTGCCAGCAAAGCACACTACTACAATGAGCAGTTCTTC. This translates into CASKAHYYNEQFF. The whole variable domain, remainder taken from reference TRBV28 and TRBJ2-1, is DVKVTQSSRYLVKRTGEKVFLECVQDMDHENMFWYRQDPGLGLRLIYFSYDVKMKEKGDIPEGYSVSREKKERFSLILESASTNQTSMYLCASKAHYYNEQFFGPGTRLTVL.

The J gene is TRBJ2-5, the V gene TRBV10-3, with 8 nucleotides matching TRBD1. The length of the CDR3 is 14 residues. V shed 5 bases, J shed 3 bases, and the junction held 5 bases outside the gene matches. Germline CDR1 reads ENHRY; CDR2 reads SYGVKD. The CDR3 nucleotides are TGTGCCATCAGTCCCCGGGACAGGAAAGAGACCCAGTACTTC. Its protein product is CAISPRDRKETQYF.

The chain joins TRBV7-8 to TRBJ2-1, with TRBD2 identical over 8 bases. CDR3 size: 15 residues. CDR1 and CDR2 (germline): SGHVS, FQNEAQ. J gave up 4 bases and V 4 bases, and 6 bases lay outside the gene matches. The CDR3 nucleotides read TGTGCCAGCAGCTCGCCGGGACTAGGGTACAATGAGCAGTTCTTC. Protein sequence: CASSSPGLGYNEQFF.

This clone was picked up one time. This chain uses TRBV6-5 with TRBJ2-7, with TRBD1 matching 7 bases. The V segment lost 2 bases and the J segment 5 bases; nucleotides outside the gene matches: 6. The CDR3 has 14 amino acids. From germline, CDR1 is MNHEY and CDR2 SVGAGI. The CDR3 DNA reads TGTGCCAGCAGTTACCTGACAGGGATCAACGAGCAGTACTTC. Its protein is CASSYLTGINEQYF.

V is TRBV7-3 and J is TRBJ2-2; TRBD2 matches at 9 bases. Germline CDR1 reads SGHTA; CDR2 reads FQGTGA. The length of the CDR3 is 15 residues. The V segment lost 5 bases and the J segment 6 bases; nucleotides outside the gene matches: 7. CDR3 sequence: CASSRRGGEAGELFF. The CDR3 DNA sequence: TGTGCCAGCAGCCGGCGGGGGGGCGAGGCCGGGGAGCTGTTTTTT.

The sample holds one count of this clone. The chain uses TRBV27 and TRBJ2-7, with D possibly TRBD2 on 7 matching bases. The V gene lost 10 bases and the J gene lost 6 bases, with 22 bases spanning the gap. Per the germline V gene, CDR1 is MNHEY and CDR2 is SMNVEV (reference sequence). The CDR3 is 14 residues long. CDR3 residues: CATRRGGQYGEQYF. The CDR3 coding sequence is TGTGCCACCCGAAGGGGGGGGCAATACGGCGAGCAGTACTTC.

V gene TRBV10-2 combines with J gene TRBJ2-7, with TRBD2 matching 9 bases. The CDR3 length is 15 residues. CDR1 and CDR2 (germline): WSHSY, SAAADI. The ends lost 8 bases at V and 2 bases at J; junction bases unmatched: 10. The CDR3 sequence: CASHWGVAGAYEQYF. CDR3 nucleotides: TGCGCCAGCCATTGGGGGGTAGCGGGGGCCTACGAGCAGTACTTC.

This sequence joins TRBV9 and TRBJ1-2; 8 nucleotides match TRBD1. V lost 0 bases and J lost 6; bases outside the gene matches: 13. Germline CDR1 is SGDLS and CDR2 is YYNGEE. CDR3 length equals 17 residues. CDR3 in DNA: TGTGCCAGCAGCGTAGCTGAGAGGAGAGGACAGGGCGATGGCTACACCTTC. Translation gives CASSVAERRGQGDGYTF. The entire variable domain, with the rest obtained from reference TRBV9 and TRBJ1-2, is as follows: DSGVTQTPKHLITATGQRVTLRCSPRSGDLSVYWYQQSLDQGLQFLIQYYNGEERAKGNILERFSAQQFPDLHSELNLSSLELGDSALYFCASSVAERRGQGDGYTFGSGTRLTVV.

The CDR3: CASSLSNGGPSTDTQYF. DNA of the CDR3: TGCGCCAGCAGCTTAAGTAATGGCGGGCCGAGCACAGATACGCAGTATTTT. The genes are TRBV5-1 and TRBJ2-3, with D possibly being TRBD2 (5 bases). V was clipped by 2 bases and J by 0 bases, with 16 bases between them. Germline V CDR1 and CDR2: SGHRS, YFSETQ. This CDR3 contains 17 residues.

The chain joins TRBV5-1 to TRBJ2-2, with TRBD1 matching 7 bases. CDR1 is SGHRS, CDR2 YFSETQ, per germline. CDR3 length: 14 amino acids. V was pared by 4 bases and J by 4 bases, with 4 bases of the junction left unmatched. The CDR3 spells CASSPGTATGELFF. The CDR3, as DNA: TGCGCCAGCAGCCCCGGGACAGCCACCGGGGAGCTGTTTTTT.

This clone has just one count. The chain has TRBV27 and TRBJ2-1; 12 bases agree with TRBD2. This CDR3 spans 16 amino acids. Losses at the gene ends were 5 bases for V and 2 bases for J; bases not matched to a gene: 4. The germline CDR1 and CDR2 sequences are MNHEY and SMNVEV (reference sequence). DNA for the CDR3: TGTGCCAGCAGTGACCCTAGCGGGGGGGCCTACAATGAGCAGTTCTTC. Translated, it gives CASSDPSGGAYNEQFF.

The rearrangement links TRBV7-2 to TRBJ2-7, with D possibly TRBD1 on 7 matching bases. CDR1 is SGHTA and CDR2 is FQGNSA in the germline V gene. Trimming left V 4 bases short and J 7 bases short, with 29 bases between. The CDR3 length is 18 residues. The CDR3 region has the DNA TGTGCCAGCAGCTCCCGAGGCCCGGGACAGAGGCTCCGGGAGGAGCAGTACTTC. Translating it yields CASSSRGPGQRLREEQYF.

This chain uses TRBV27 with TRBJ2-7; D unclear. From germline, CDR1 is MNHEY and CDR2 SMNVEV (reference sequence). V shed 4 bases and J shed 1 base, with 2 bases lying between them. The CDR3 contains 11 residues. The CDR3, as DNA: TGTGCCAGCAGTTCGTCCTACGAGCAGTACTTC. As protein: CASSSSYEQYF.

This rearrangement joins TRBV30 to TRBJ2-5; 7 bases are shared with TRBD2. V lost 5 bases to trimming and J lost 2 bases; unmatched junction nucleotides: 8. This CDR3 is built from 14 residues. In germline, CDR1 is GTSNPN, CDR2 SVGIG (reference sequence). DNA for the CDR3: TGTGCCTGGGCCGCCCTAGCGGTTCAAGAGACCCAGTACTTC. The encoded protein is CAWAALAVQETQYF.

This chain links TRBV15 with TRBJ2-5; the match to TRBD1 covers 10 bases. Per germline, CDR1 LNHNV and CDR2 YYDKDF (reference sequence). V was pared by 5 bases and J by 2 bases, with 5 bases of the junction left unmatched. The CDR3 runs to 15 residues. The CDR3 DNA follows: TGTGCCACCAGCGGAGGGACAGGGGAGCAAGAGACCCAGTACTTC. Its protein is CATSGGTGEQETQYF.

This clone has only one observation. V is TRBV4-2 and J is TRBJ2-2; 10 nucleotides align to TRBD2. Germline CDR1 and CDR2: LGHNA and YNFKEQ. This CDR3 region has 16 residues. The V segment lost 0 bases and the J segment 7 bases; nucleotides outside the gene matches: 5. In DNA, the CDR3 is TGTGCCAGCAGCCAAGACTGGCTAGCGGGAGTCGGGGAGCTGTTTTTT. It is translated as CASSQDWLAGVGELFF.